Listed below are T cell receptor beta chains from one sample, sequenced in a study of OX40 agonist ivuxolimab in advanced cancers. Using immunoSEQ multiplex PCR, the repertoire was profiled, and TCRdb retains in-frame clones only, with some absent. Here the sample spans roughly 77,000 clones, roughly 80% being singletons. The material was CD4+ or CD8+ T cells sorted from blood, obtained in a trial of the OX40 agonist ivuxolimab. The origin of the receptors is an adult with an advanced solid tumor such as melanoma, head and neck, liver or kidney cancer. Both conserved end residues are part of each CDR3. Each record gives: J gene, CDR3 length, D gene, V gene, clone size, CDR3 protein, CDR3 DNA. A D gene is named only where the DNA matches it firmly. Size is stated for part of the rows, as once, few or many counts, or as a class when the clone is expanded.

J: TRBJ2-1; length: 12; D: .; V: TRBV7-2; size: .; CDR3: CASSSGQFEQFF; DNA: TGTGCCAGCAGCTCAGGACAGTTTGAGCAGTTCTTC
J: TRBJ2-2; length: 16; D: TRBD2; V: TRBV7-3; size: .; CDR3: CASSQQGLGNTGELFF; DNA: TGTGCCAGCAGTCAACAGGGACTAGGGAACACCGGGGAGCTGTTTTTT
J: TRBJ1-3; length: 13; D: .; V: TRBV29-1; size: .; CDR3: CSVEEGSGNTIYF; DNA: TGCAGCGTTGAAGAGGGCTCTGGAAACACCATATATTTT
J: TRBJ2-6; length: 16; D: .; V: TRBV19; size: .; CDR3: CASTDRSGLGANVLTF; DNA: TGTGCCAGTACCGACCGGTCTGGGCTTGGGGCCAACGTCCTGACTTTC
J: TRBJ2-6; length: 14; D: .; V: TRBV5-1; size: .; CDR3: CASSPPGGANVLTF; DNA: TGCGCCAGCAGCCCCCCAGGGGGGGCCAACGTCCTGACTTTC
J: TRBJ1-1; length: 17; D: .; V: TRBV19; size: .; CDR3: CASRGDRAWGIDTEAFF; DNA: TGTGCCAGTAGAGGTGATCGTGCGTGGGGGATTGACACTGAAGCTTTCTTT
J: TRBJ2-1; length: 15; D: TRBD2; V: TRBV6-5; size: .; CDR3: CASSLSQREDEEQFF; DNA: TGTGCCAGCAGTCTTAGCCAGCGGGAGGACGAAGAGCAGTTCTTC
J: TRBJ2-3; length: 12; D: .; V: TRBV29-1; size: .; CDR3: CSVGLGGDTQYF; DNA: TGCAGCGTTGGCTTGGGTGGAGATACGCAGTATTTT
J: TRBJ1-1; length: 16; D: .; V: TRBV13; size: .; CDR3: CASSLGSEGRDTEAFF; DNA: TGTGCCAGCAGCTTAGGGTCCGAGGGGCGGGATACTGAAGCTTTCTTT
J: TRBJ2-7; length: 16; D: .; V: TRBV7-2; size: .; CDR3: CASSFGYGTKSYEQYF; DNA: TGTGCCAGCAGCTTCGGCTATGGGACAAAGTCCTACGAGCAGTACTTC
J: TRBJ2-3; length: 16; D: TRBD1; V: TRBV4-2; size: .; CDR3: CASSRGSRQGSDTQYF; DNA: TGTGCCAGCAGCCGGGGAAGTCGACAGGGGTCAGATACGCAGTATTTT
J: TRBJ1-1; length: 15; D: TRBD1; V: TRBV25-1; size: .; CDR3: CASSEEGTGNTEAFF; DNA: TGTGCCAGCAGTGAAGAAGGGACAGGGAACACTGAAGCTTTCTTT
J: TRBJ1-2; length: 13; D: TRBD1; V: TRBV2; size: few; CDR3: CASIDDREQGYTF; DNA: TGTGCCAGCATCGACGACAGGGAACAAGGCTACACCTTC
J: TRBJ2-7; length: 17; D: TRBD1; V: TRBV5-1; size: .; CDR3: CASSLGPDRTNSYEQYF; DNA: TGCGCCAGCAGCTTGGGGCCGGACAGGACAAACTCCTACGAGCAGTACTTC
J: TRBJ1-1; length: 13; D: .; V: TRBV7-2; size: .; CDR3: CASSFSSNTEAFF; DNA: TGTGCCAGCAGCTTTTCATCGAACACTGAAGCTTTCTTT